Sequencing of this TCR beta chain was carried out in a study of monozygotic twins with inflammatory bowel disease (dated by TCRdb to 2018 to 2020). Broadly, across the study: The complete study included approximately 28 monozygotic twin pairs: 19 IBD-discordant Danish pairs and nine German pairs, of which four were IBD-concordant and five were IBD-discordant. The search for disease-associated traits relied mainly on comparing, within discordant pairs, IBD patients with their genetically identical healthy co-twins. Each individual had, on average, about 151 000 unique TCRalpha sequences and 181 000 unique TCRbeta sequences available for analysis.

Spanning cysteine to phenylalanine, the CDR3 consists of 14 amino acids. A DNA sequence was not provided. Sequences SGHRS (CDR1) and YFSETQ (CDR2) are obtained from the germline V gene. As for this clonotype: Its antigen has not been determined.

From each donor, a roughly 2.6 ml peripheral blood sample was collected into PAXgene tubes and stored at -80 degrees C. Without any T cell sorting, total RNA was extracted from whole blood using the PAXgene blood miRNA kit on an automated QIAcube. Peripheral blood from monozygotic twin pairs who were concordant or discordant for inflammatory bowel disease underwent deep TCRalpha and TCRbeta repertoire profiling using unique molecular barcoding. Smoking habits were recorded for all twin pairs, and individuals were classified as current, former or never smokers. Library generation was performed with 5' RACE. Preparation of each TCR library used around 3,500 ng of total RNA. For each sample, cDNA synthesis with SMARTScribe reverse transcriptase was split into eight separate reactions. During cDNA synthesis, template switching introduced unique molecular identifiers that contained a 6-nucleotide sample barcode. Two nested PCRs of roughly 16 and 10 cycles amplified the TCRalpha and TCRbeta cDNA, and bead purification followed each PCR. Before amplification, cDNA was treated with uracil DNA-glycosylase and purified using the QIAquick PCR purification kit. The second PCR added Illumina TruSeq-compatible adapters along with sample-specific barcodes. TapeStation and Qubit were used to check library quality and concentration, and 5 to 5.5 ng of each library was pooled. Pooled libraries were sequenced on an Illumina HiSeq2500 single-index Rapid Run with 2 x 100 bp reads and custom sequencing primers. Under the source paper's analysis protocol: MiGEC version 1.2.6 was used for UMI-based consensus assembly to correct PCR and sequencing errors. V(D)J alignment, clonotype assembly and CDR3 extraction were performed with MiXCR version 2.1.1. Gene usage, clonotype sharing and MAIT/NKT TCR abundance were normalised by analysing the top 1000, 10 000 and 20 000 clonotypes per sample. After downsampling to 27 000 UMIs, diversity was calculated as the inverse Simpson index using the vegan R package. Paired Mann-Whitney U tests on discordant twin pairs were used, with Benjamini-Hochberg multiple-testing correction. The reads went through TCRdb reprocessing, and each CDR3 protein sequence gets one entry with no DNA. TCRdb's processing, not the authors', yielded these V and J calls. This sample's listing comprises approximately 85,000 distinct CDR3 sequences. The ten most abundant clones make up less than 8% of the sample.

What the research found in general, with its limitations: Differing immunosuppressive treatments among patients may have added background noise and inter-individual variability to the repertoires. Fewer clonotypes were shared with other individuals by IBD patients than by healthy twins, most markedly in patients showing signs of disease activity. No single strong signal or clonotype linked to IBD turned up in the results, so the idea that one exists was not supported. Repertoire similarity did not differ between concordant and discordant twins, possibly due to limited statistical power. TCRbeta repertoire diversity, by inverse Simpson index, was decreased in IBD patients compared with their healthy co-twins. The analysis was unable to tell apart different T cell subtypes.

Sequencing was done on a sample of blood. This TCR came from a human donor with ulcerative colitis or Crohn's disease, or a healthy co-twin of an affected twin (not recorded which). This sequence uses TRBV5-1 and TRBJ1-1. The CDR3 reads CASSGQRMNTEAFF.